Shown below are 18 T cell receptor beta chains from a single sample sequenced in a study of cytomegalovirus exposure and HLA in healthy donors. The PCR ran on 60 Vbeta and 13 Jbeta primers. The assay was immunoSEQ multiplex PCR, and TCRdb's table has in-frame clones only and misses some. The sample contains about 140,000 clones, approximately 80% of which appear only once. Sequencing used PBMCs. The receptors here all came from a middle-aged man in good health and CMV-seronegative.

In this sample, this clone turned up a few times. The chain combines TRBV6-1 with TRBJ2-7; possibly TRBD1 for D (5 bases). CDR3 length: 13 amino acids. Per the germline V gene, CDR1 is MNHNS and CDR2 is SASEGT. The V gene lost 8 bases and the J gene lost 5 bases, with 16 bases spanning the gap. Written as DNA, the CDR3 is TGTGCCAGCCCCTGGACATTTATTGACGAGCAGTACTTC. This gives the protein CASPWTFIDEQYF.

The rearrangement uses TRBV4-1 and TRBJ1-5, with D possibly being TRBD1 (5 bases). The CDR3 is 14 amino acids. CDR1 and CDR2 from the germline V gene are MGHRA and YSYEKL. The V end lost 3 bases, the J end lost 5 bases, and 11 bases lay between the germline ends. The CDR3 DNA reads as TGCGCCAGCAGCCATAACCCCAGGGATCAGCCCCAGCATTTT. Translation gives CASSHNPRDQPQHF.

The chain is built from TRBV11-2 and TRBJ1-1; D might be TRBD1 (5 bases). The CDR3 has 14 residues. Germline V CDR1 and CDR2: SGHAT, FQNNGV. Trimming cost V 5 bases and J 1 base, with 11 bases left between them. The CDR3 reads CASSVSGGNTEAFF. CDR3 DNA sequence: TGTGCCAGCAGCGTATCCGGGGGGAACACTGAAGCTTTCTTT.

This clone was seen more than once but under ten times. The V call is TRBV29-1, the J call TRBJ1-1; 10 nucleotides line up with TRBD1. This CDR3 comprises 13 residues. The J segment lost 5 bases and the V segment lost 7 bases, leaving 7 bases of the junction unmatched. Germline lookup yields CDR1 SQVTM and CDR2 ANQGSEA. The CDR3, as DNA: TGCAGCGGCGGGGGACAGGGGACTACTGAAGCTTTCTTT. This sequence encodes CSGGGQGTTEAFF.

V and J are TRBV30 and TRBJ2-3; 9 bases align to TRBD2. CDR1 GTSNPN and CDR2 SVGIG come from the germline V gene (reference sequence). The CDR3 has 15 residues. V trimming: 1 base; J trimming: 4 bases; junction bases outside the gene matches: 6. CDR3 sequence: CAWSAGGGAADTQYF. CDR3 coding DNA: TGTGCCTGGAGTGCTGGCGGGGGGGCCGCAGATACGCAGTATTTT.

The chain has TRBV5-4 and TRBJ1-2; D not resolved. Germline CDR1 reads SGHNT; CDR2 reads YYREEE (reference sequence). There are 13 residues in the CDR3. Deletions cut 0 bases from V and 4 bases from J, with 7 bases between. CDR3 sequence: CASSLAGFYGYTF. CDR3 DNA sequence: TGTGCCAGCAGCTTGGCGGGTTTCTATGGCTACACCTTC.

The V and J genes are TRBV11-3 and TRBJ2-1, with TRBD1 matching over 12 bases. Trimming cost V 0 bases and J 7 bases; bases outside gene matches: 1. Germline V gene data show CDR1 as SGHNT and CDR2 as YENEEA. This CDR3 is built from 15 residues. CDR3 sequence (DNA): TGTGCCAGCAGCTTAGAGGGACAGGGGGCAAATGAGCAGTTCTTC. Translated: CASSLEGQGANEQFF.

The chain employs TRBV5-1 and TRBJ2-5, with a weak D call TRBD2 (7 bases). Germline CDR1 is SGHRS and CDR2 is YFSETQ. The CDR3 sequence is 15 residues long. Trimming shortened V by 0 bases and J by 5 bases, and 14 bases separated the two germline ends. CDR3 loop: CASSLDEGGDETQYF. As DNA, the CDR3 is TGCGCCAGCAGCTTGGATGAAGGGGGGGATGAGACCCAGTACTTC.

This rearrangement joins TRBV7-3 to TRBJ1-2; D gene ambiguous. CDR3 size: 13 residues. Germline loops: CDR1 SGHTA, CDR2 FQGTGA. Between the trimmed V and J ends, which lost 2 bases and 7 bases, there was a span of 11 bases. The CDR3 sequence is CASSLGQARGYTF. The CDR3 coding sequence is TGTGCCAGCAGCTTAGGGCAGGCTCGTGGCTACACCTTC.

The rearrangement uses TRBV12-5 and TRBJ2-4; maybe TRBD1 (5 bases). This CDR3 has 16 amino acids. Germline V lookup: CDR1 LGHNT, CDR2 FRNRAP. V was shortened by 6 bases and J by 0 bases, with 15 bases between the two germline ends. CDR3 sequence (DNA): TGTGCTAGTGGCACGACGACAGACCTAGCCAAAAACATTCAGTACTTC. Translated, it gives CASGTTTDLAKNIQYF.

CDR3 residues: CASSGDRGRPPGELFF. The CDR3 bases are TGTGCCAGCAGCGGTGACAGGGGGCGCCCCCCGGGGGAGCTGTTTTTT. The J gene is TRBJ2-2, the V gene TRBV7-7; 10 positions match TRBD1. J lost 8 bases, V lost 5 bases, and 11 bases had no gene match. This CDR3 comprises 16 residues. Germline loops: CDR1 SSHAT, CDR2 FNYEAQ (reference sequence).

V and J are TRBV18 and TRBJ1-5; 7 bases map to TRBD1. Germline V CDR1 and CDR2: KGHSH, LQKENI. V was clipped by 2 bases and J by 5 bases; unmatched bases: 3. The CDR3 totals 14 residues. CDR3 region: CASSPTTGYQPQHF. The CDR3 DNA reads TGTGCCAGCTCACCAACGACAGGGTATCAGCCCCAGCATTTT.

The chain is built from TRBV30 and TRBJ1-3; possibly TRBD1 for D (5 bases). The V end was cut by 3 bases, the J end by 7 bases, with 16 bases between. This CDR3 contains 14 residues. Germline V gives CDR1 GTSNPN, CDR2 SVGIG (reference sequence). The CDR3 DNA reads TGTGCCTGGAGAACCTTTGGGGCGAGGAACACCATATATTTT. It yields the protein CAWRTFGARNTIYF.

The CDR3 nucleotides read TGTGCCAGCACCACCCCCACAGGTGGGGGCTACACCTTC. This encodes CASTTPTGGGYTF. This chain connects TRBV28 to TRBJ1-2; perhaps TRBD1 as D (5 bases). The CDR3 contains 13 residues. In germline, CDR1 is MDHEN, CDR2 SYDVKM. V gave up 7 bases and J gave up 8 bases, with 17 bases separating them.

The count of this clone is one. This chain links TRBV28 with TRBJ2-3; 9 positions match TRBD2. Looked up from germline, CDR1 is MDHEN and CDR2 is SYDVKM. J was trimmed by 10 bases and V by 3 bases; bases with no gene match: 8. The CDR3 is 14 amino acids. For the CDR3, the DNA is TGTGCCAGCAGTTTGGCCTTAGCGGGAGTTCCGCAGTATTTT. Translated: CASSLALAGVPQYF.

The chain couples TRBV2 to TRBJ2-1, with a tentative D call TRBD2 (6 bases). V was pared by 4 bases and J by 0 bases, with 10 bases between. Germline V gene data show CDR1 as SNHLY and CDR2 as FYNNEI. CDR3 size: 15 residues. The CDR3 region is CASSAAGSSYNEQFF. DNA for the CDR3: TGTGCCAGCAGTGCGGCGGGAAGCTCCTACAATGAGCAGTTCTTC.

This clone occurred a few times. V usage is TRBV11-2 and J usage is TRBJ1-5; D call uncertain. Germline V gene lookup returns CDR1 SGHAT and CDR2 FQNNGV. V was trimmed by 5 bases and J by 11 bases, leaving 16 bases between them. This CDR3 has 13 amino acids. The CDR3 sequence is CASSPAASATQHF. The DNA of the CDR3 is TGTGCCAGCAGCCCGGCGGCGAGCGCGACCCAGCATTTT. Filled out from reference TRBV11-2 and TRBJ1-5, the complete variable domain reads EAGVAQSPRYKIIEKRQSVAFWCNPISGHATLYWYQQILGQGPKLLIQFQNNGVVDDSQLPKDRFSAERLKGVDSTLKIQPAKLEDSAVYLCASSPAASATQHFGDGTRLSIL.

The chain recombines TRBV12-5 with TRBJ2-1; possibly TRBD1 for D (6 bases). There are 18 residues in the CDR3. In germline, CDR1 is LGHNT, CDR2 FRNRAP. V lost 0 bases to trimming and J lost 2 bases, with 17 bases between them. The CDR3 loop is CASGLVPSGHLPYNEQFF. In nucleotides, the CDR3 is TGTGCTAGTGGTTTGGTACCCTCGGGACACCTACCCTACAATGAGCAGTTCTTC.